This record looks at one T cell receptor (beta chain) sequence and its context. Looked up from germline, CDR1 is MNHEY and CDR2 is SMNVEV (reference sequence). There are 14 residues in the CDR3. Trimming stripped 5 bases from V and 1 base from J, with 6 bases between. Only in-frame clones appear in the TCRdb table, and some are missing; sequencing was by immunoSEQ multiplex PCR. The sample includes 250,000 to 350,000 clones, roughly 86% of them seen just once. The data originate from a study of blood T cell repertoires in COVID-19. Clinical history as reported by participants underpinned cohort assignment.

This chain connects TRBV27 to TRBJ1-6; D possibly corresponds to TRBD1 (5 bases). This receptor was taken from a woman aged 50 to 65 who had been exposed to COVID-19. Sequenced: PBMCs or T cells enriched from blood (not recorded which). The chain's CDR3 is CASSQGSYNSPLHF. As DNA, the CDR3 is TGTGCCAGCAGTCAGGGTTCCTATAATTCACCCCTCCACTTT.